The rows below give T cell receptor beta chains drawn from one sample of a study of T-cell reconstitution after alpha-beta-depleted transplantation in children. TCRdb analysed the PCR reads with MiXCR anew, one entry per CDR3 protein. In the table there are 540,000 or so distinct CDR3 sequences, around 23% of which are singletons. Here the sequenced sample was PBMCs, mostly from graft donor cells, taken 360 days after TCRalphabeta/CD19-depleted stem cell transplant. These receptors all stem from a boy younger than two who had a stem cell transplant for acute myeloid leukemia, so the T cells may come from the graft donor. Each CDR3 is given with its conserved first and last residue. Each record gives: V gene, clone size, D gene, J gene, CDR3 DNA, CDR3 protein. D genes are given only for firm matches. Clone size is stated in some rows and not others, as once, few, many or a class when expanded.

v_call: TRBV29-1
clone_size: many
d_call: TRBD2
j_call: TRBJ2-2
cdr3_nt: TGCAGCGTCAGAGCGGGGGGGCTCGCCGGGGAGCTGTTTTTT
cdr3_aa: CSVRAGGLAGELFF

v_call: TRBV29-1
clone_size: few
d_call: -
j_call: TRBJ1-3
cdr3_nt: TGCAGCGCTAAAGGGCGCTCTGGAAACACCATATATTTT
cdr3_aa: CSAKGRSGNTIYF

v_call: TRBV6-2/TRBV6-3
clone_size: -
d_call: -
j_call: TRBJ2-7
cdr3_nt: TGTGCCAGCAGAGGGACGGGGGCGTACTACGAGCAGTACTTC
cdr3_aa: CASRGTGAYYEQYF

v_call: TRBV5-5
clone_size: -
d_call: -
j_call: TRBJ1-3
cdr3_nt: TGTGCCAGCAGCTTGGGTGACTCGAGCTCTGGAAACACCATATATTTT
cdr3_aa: CASSLGDSSSGNTIYF

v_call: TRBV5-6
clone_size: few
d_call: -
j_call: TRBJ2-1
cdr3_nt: TGTGCCAGCAGCTTGCCTTTAGTCAGGGGGGCCGAAGGGGATGAGCAGTTCTTC
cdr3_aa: CASSLPLVRGAEGDEQFF

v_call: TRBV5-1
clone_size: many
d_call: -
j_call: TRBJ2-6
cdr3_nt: TGCGCCAGCGAGACAGGAAACTTATTCTCTGGGGCCAACGTCCTGACTTTC
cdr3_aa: CASETGNLFSGANVLTF

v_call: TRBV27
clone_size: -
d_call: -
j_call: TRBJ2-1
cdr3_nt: TGTGCCAGCAGATTCCTAGGGGACGGGGTGTCCTACAATGAGCAGTTCTTC
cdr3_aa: CASRFLGDGVSYNEQFF

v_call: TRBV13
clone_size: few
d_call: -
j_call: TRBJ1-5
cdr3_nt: TGTGCCAGCAGCCCAACCGGGCTCTATAGCAATCAGCCCCAGCATTTT
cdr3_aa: CASSPTGLYSNQPQHF

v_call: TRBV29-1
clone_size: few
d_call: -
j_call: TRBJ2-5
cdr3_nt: TGCAGCGTTGTCTTGCTGGGCGGCCTACAACAAGAGACCCAGTACTTC
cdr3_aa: CSVVLLGGLQQETQYF

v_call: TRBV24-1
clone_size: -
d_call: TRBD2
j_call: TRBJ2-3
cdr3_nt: TGTGCCACCACCTCTCTAGCGGTGAATACGCAGTATTTT
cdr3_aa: CATTSLAVNTQYF

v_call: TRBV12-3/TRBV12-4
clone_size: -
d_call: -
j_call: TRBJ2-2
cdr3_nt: TGTGCCAGCAGTTTGGACAGTAAGGGTCCCGGGGAGCTGTTTTTT
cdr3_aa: CASSLDSKGPGELFF

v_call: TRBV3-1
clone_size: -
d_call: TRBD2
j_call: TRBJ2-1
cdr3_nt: TGTGCCAGCAGCCCGCGGGAGGGGAGGGACAATGAGCAGTTCTTC
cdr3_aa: CASSPREGRDNEQFF

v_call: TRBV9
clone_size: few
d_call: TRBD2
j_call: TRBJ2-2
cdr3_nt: TGTGCCAGCAGCGCTACTAGCGGGATAAACACCGGGGAGCTGTTTTTT
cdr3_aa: CASSATSGINTGELFF

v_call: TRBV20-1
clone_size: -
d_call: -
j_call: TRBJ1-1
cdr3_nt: TGCAGTGCTAGGGCCGGGGTAGGGAACACTGAAGCTTTCTTT
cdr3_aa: CSARAGVGNTEAFF

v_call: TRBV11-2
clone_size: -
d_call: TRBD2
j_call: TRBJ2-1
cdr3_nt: TGTGCCAGCATTAGAGGGACTAGCAGGTACAATGAGCAGTTCTTC
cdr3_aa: CASIRGTSRYNEQFF

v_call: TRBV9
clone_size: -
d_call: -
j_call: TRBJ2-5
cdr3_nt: TGTGCCAGCAGCACAGGTGCCCAAGAGACCCAGTACTTC
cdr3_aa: CASSTGAQETQYF

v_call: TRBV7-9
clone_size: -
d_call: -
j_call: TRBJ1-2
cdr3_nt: TGTGCCAGCAGCTTAGCTCACTATGGCTACACCTTC
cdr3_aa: CASSLAHYGYTF

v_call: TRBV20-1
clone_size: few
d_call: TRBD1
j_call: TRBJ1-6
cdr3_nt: TGCAGTGCTAGACCGGGGGGACAGATTAATTCACCCCTCCACTTT
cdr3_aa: CSARPGGQINSPLHF

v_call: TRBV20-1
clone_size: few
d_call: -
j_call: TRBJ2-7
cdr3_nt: TGCAGTGCTAGAGTTGTCGGGGACTACGAGCAGTACTTC
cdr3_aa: CSARVVGDYEQYF

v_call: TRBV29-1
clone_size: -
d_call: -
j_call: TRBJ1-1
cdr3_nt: TGCAGCGTTGACAGGGAAGCTTTCTTT
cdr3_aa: CSVDREAFF

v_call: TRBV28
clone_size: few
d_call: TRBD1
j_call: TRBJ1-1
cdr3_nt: TGTGCCAGCAGGCCCCCAATACAGGGGGGCGGTAGAGCTTTCTTT
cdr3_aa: CASRPPIQGGGRAFF

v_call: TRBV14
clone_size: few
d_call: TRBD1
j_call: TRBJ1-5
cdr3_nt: TGTGCCAGCAGCCAACTACAGGGGCAGCCCCAGCATTTT
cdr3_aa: CASSQLQGQPQHF